The following is a T cell receptor (beta chain) sequence with its context. As yet, its antigen is unknown. The data belong to a study of T-cell reconstitution after alpha-beta-depleted transplantation in children. Study-wide findings and caveats: Certain patients had high TCRbeta diversity at day 60, and it came from recipient T cells and thymic progenitors that survived. Once a year had passed after transplant, T-cell counts and diversity came mostly from newly produced T cells. The study reportedly traced alpha-beta T cells about two months after transplant to several hundred expanded graft clones.

The CDR3 spans 14 residues. J was trimmed by 4 bases and V by 0 bases; bases with no gene match: 4. CDR1 is GTSNPN and CDR2 is SVGIG in the germline V gene (reference sequence). Unique molecular identifiers were built into the TCRbeta library. TCRdb passed the PCR reads through MiXCR, listing each CDR3 protein once. This sample carries about a million distinct CDR3 sequences, about 30% of them seen once, and the ten largest clones take roughly 27%. Here the sequenced sample was PBMCs, mostly from graft donor cells, taken 360 days after TCRalphabeta/CD19-depleted stem cell transplant. The receptor was isolated from a boy younger than two who had a stem cell transplant for SCID, so the T cells may come from the graft donor. The rearrangement uses TRBV30 and TRBJ2-3; the match to TRBD2 covers 7 bases. The CDR3 DNA follows: TGTGCCTGGAGTGTACTAGCGCTATCAGATACGCAGTATTTT. Protein product: CAWSVLALSDTQYF.